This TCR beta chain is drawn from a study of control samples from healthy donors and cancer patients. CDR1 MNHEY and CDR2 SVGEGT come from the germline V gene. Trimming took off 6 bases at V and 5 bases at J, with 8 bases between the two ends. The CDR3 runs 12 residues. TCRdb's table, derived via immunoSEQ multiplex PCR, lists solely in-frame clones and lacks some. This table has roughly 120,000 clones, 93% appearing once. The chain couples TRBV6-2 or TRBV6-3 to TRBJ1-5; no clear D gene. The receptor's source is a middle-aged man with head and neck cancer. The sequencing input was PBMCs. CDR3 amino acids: CASSHHYQPQHF. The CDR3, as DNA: TGTGCCAGCAGCCATCACTATCAGCCCCAGCATTTT.